This TCR beta chain was observed in a study of patients and donors after allogeneic stem cell transplantation. TCRdb re-analysed the RT-PCR reads in MiXCR, keeping a single row per CDR3 protein. The table lists around 240,000 distinct CDR3 sequences, roughly 15% of them singletons. Germline CDR1 and CDR2: MNHEY and SMNVEV (reference sequence). The CDR3 has 14 amino acids. V lost 7 bases and J 4 bases, leaving 13 bases between the germline ends. This clonotype was recorded many times. The specimen was blood, either unsorted or a sorted T cell fraction (not recorded which). The sequence derives from a human donor who was either an allogeneic HSCT recipient or a stem cell or donor lymphocyte infusion donor (not recorded which). It is not recorded whose cells these are; they may come from a transplant donor. The chain links TRBV27 to TRBJ1-4; D is undetermined. CDR3 in amino acids: CASIPGEGNEKLFF. CDR3 DNA: TGTGCCAGCATCCCCGGGGAGGGTAATGAAAAACTGTTTTTT. Full variable domain (remainder filled in from reference TRBV27 and TRBJ1-4): EAQVTQNPRYLITVTGKKLTVTCSQNMNHEYMSWYRQDPGLGLRQIYYSMNVEVTDKGDVPEGYKVSRKEKRNFPLILESPSPNQTSLYFCASIPGEGNEKLFFGSGTQLSVL.